This T cell receptor beta chain was identified during a study of beta chain features in type 1 diabetes. Study-level background: Patients were similar to healthy donors in age and gender (as well as in cell yields). All samples combined gave around 100,000,000 sorted cells for examination.

Overall study findings and caveats: Shorter TCRB CDR3s, moderately but significantly so, marked every one of the four CD4+ subsets in Type 1 diabetes patients. At VDJ recombination sites, type 1 diabetes patients had fewer insertions and more deleted nucleotides.

CDR3 length equals 13 residues. The germline gives CDR1 GTSNPN, CDR2 SVGIG (reference sequence). V shed 1 base and J 7 bases; nucleotides not matched to a gene: 5. Reverse transcribing all isolated RNA meant expressed TCRB transcripts were sequenced. The method was immunoSEQ multiplex PCR; TCRdb's version includes in-frame clones alone and lacks a portion of them. Among a few hundred thousand clones listed, roughly 15% were seen once. With regard to this clone: As yet, its antigen is unknown.

Source material: naive CD4+ T cells from blood. The rearrangement links TRBV30 to TRBJ1-2; TRBD1 aligns across 8 bases. This TCR derives from a man younger than 30 with type 1 diabetes. The CDR3 region has the DNA TGTGCCTGGAGTGCTTTCAGGGGGCCTGGCTACACCTTC. As protein: CAWSAFRGPGYTF.